The next 19 T cell receptor beta chains were all read from a single sample in a study of blood T cells in healthy people across ages. It was with a sample-barcoded 5' primer and a J-beta primer mix that a second PCR of about 6 to 12 cycles was run. TCRdb used MiXCR to reprocess the 5' RACE reads, holding one entry per CDR3 protein. The sample holds about 1.4 million distinct CDR3 sequences, 45% to 70% seen once. Sequencing was done on a sample of blood. These receptors all stem from a man younger than 30 in good health.

The V call is TRBV29-1, the J call TRBJ2-5; 8 nucleotides line up with TRBD1. V lost 4 bases and J lost 0; bases outside the gene matches: 25. This CDR3 is built from 21 residues. Germline V CDR1 and CDR2: SQVTM, ANQGSEA. CDR3 residues: CSVASPLGVQGAWVDQETQYF. The CDR3 DNA reads as TGCAGCGTTGCGTCCCCTTTGGGTGTCCAGGGGGCTTGGGTCGACCAAGAGACCCAGTACTTC.

The table lists this clonotype with a few counts. The rearrangement joins TRBV7-2 to TRBJ2-3; D is undetermined. CDR3 length equals 14 residues. Trimming cost V 5 bases and J 0 bases, with 9 bases left between them. Germline V gene data show CDR1 as SGHTA and CDR2 as FQGNSA. The CDR3 is CASSLWVSTDTQYF. The CDR3 DNA is TGTGCCAGCAGCCTCTGGGTTAGCACAGATACGCAGTATTTT.

This clonotype was observed a handful of times. V gene TRBV5-1 combines with J gene TRBJ2-1; TRBD2 is a possible D gene (5 bases). V was shortened by 1 base and J by 0 bases, with 14 bases between the two germline ends. The germline V gene encodes CDR1 SGHRS and CDR2 YFSETQ. The CDR3 contains 17 residues. CDR3: CASSLRRDTFSYNEQFF. Here the CDR3 DNA reads TGCGCCAGCAGCTTGAGACGGGATACTTTCTCCTACAATGAGCAGTTCTTC.

This chain links TRBV7-2 with TRBJ1-2; D gene unclear. The germline CDR1 and CDR2 sequences are SGHTA and FQGNSA. The V end was cut by 1 base, the J end by 4 bases, with 7 bases between. The CDR3 consists of 13 residues. The CDR3 region is CASSLVASYGYTF. The CDR3 nucleotides read TGTGCCAGCAGCTTAGTGGCATCCTATGGCTACACCTTC. Using reference TRBV7-2 and TRBJ1-2 for the parts outside the CDR3, the full variable domain is GAGVSQSPSNKVTEKGKDVELRCDPISGHTALYWYRQSLGQGLEFLIYFQGNSAPDKSGLPSDRFSAERTGGSVSTLTIQRTQQEDSAVYLCASSLVASYGYTFGSGTRLTVV.

The chain has TRBV12-3 or TRBV12-4 and TRBJ1-2; TRBD1 agrees at 7 bases. The CDR3 length is 19 residues. J lost 1 base, V lost 4 bases, and 18 bases had no gene match. CDR3 protein: CASSSSLSRQGWDNYGYTF. CDR3 in DNA: TGTGCCAGCAGTTCTTCTTTGAGTCGACAGGGTTGGGATAACTATGGCTACACCTTC.

V is TRBV2 and J is TRBJ2-3; 7 positions agree with TRBD2. Trimming at V came to 2 bases and at J to 2 bases, leaving 7 bases not matched to a gene. The germline gives CDR1 SNHLY, CDR2 FYNNEI. The CDR3 is 16 amino acids. The CDR3 here is CASSESSGVFTDTQYF. In DNA form, the CDR3 reads TGTGCCAGCAGTGAATCCAGCGGGGTCTTCACAGATACGCAGTATTTT.

This rearrangement joins TRBV4-1 to TRBJ2-7, with a possible D match to TRBD2 (6 bases). Germline V lookup: CDR1 MGHRA, CDR2 YSYEKL. The CDR3 runs 14 residues. CDR3 sequence: CSQGTAGYAYEQYF. CDR3 coding DNA: TGCAGCCAAGGGACGGCGGGGTATGCCTACGAGCAGTACTTC.

This rearrangement joins TRBV12-3 or TRBV12-4 to TRBJ2-4, with D tentatively TRBD2 (6 bases). The J call is in doubt because the DNA end fits TRBJ2-7 better. CDR3 size: 14 residues. Here the CDR3 reads CASSFAGIPYEQYF. CDR3 DNA: TGTGCCAGCAGTTTTGCGGGGATCCCGTACGAGCAGTACTTC.

This chain links TRBV29-1 with TRBJ2-3; 9 bases are shared with TRBD2. The V segment lost 4 bases and the J segment 6 bases; nucleotides outside the gene matches: 11. CDR3 length: 15 amino acids. Per germline, CDR1 SQVTM and CDR2 ANQGSEA. The DNA for the CDR3 is TGCAGCGTTGTGCCGGGACTAGCCTCCCGTGATACGCAGTATTTT. This translates into CSVVPGLASRDTQYF.

The chain carries TRBV7-9 and TRBJ2-7, with D maybe TRBD1 (5 bases). The germline gives CDR1 SEHNR, CDR2 FQNEAQ (reference sequence). V lost 3 bases, J lost 6 bases, and 9 bases lay in between. The CDR3 contains 12 residues. The CDR3 bases are TGTGCCAGCAGCTTTGACAGCCTCGAGCAGTACTTC. Protein: CASSFDSLEQYF.

The genes are TRBV20-1 and TRBJ2-3; unclear D gene. The ends were cut back, 0 bases at V and 2 bases at J, with 6 bases in the middle. Germline V CDR1 and CDR2: DFQATT, SNEGSKA (reference sequence). The CDR3 extends over 13 amino acids. The CDR3 here is CSARDFYTDTQYF. The CDR3 region has the DNA TGCAGTGCTAGAGACTTTTACACAGATACGCAGTATTTT.

The chain combines TRBV7-9 with TRBJ1-1; D uncertain. Germline V gene lookup returns CDR1 SEHNR and CDR2 FQNEAQ (reference sequence). This CDR3 is built from 14 residues. V was trimmed by 5 bases and J by 4 bases, leaving 14 bases between them. The CDR3 spells CASSLSDGGTEAFF. In DNA, the CDR3 is TGTGCCAGCAGCCTATCCGACGGTGGCACTGAAGCTTTCTTT.

This clonotype was detected a few times. The gene calls are TRBV24-1 and TRBJ2-3; D uncertain. The germline gives CDR1 KGHDR, CDR2 SFDVKD. V was pared by 6 bases and J by 1 base, with 7 bases between. This CDR3 has 13 residues. The CDR3 nucleotides read TGTGCCACCAGTCCCAGTGGCACAGATACGCAGTATTTT. It specifies CATSPSGTDTQYF.

Comment on this clonotype: The germline gene is not matched at one end of the junction; a read error may be the cause. The rearrangement uses TRBV29-1 and TRBJ2-3, with D perhaps matching TRBD2 (5 bases). The germline gives CDR1 SQVTM, CDR2 ANQGSEA. The CDR3 has 11 amino acids. The CDR3 DNA sequence: TGCAGCACCGGCGAGGGAGATACGCAATATTTT. This sequence encodes CSTGEGDTQYF.

The V and J genes are TRBV10-3 and TRBJ2-7; 7 bases are a match to TRBD2. J was trimmed by 0 bases and V by 9 bases; bases with no gene match: 8. Germline-derived CDR1 and CDR2 are ENHRY and SYGVKD. This CDR3 is 14 amino acids long. CDR3 residues: CAISPAGSSYEQYF. For the CDR3, the DNA is TGTGCCATATCTCCAGCGGGGAGCTCCTACGAGCAGTACTTC.

The chain employs TRBV27 and TRBJ2-2, with D perhaps matching TRBD1 (5 bases). The CDR3 extends over 13 amino acids. Trimming shortened V by 5 bases and J by 5 bases, and 9 bases separated the two germline ends. Germline V gene data show CDR1 as MNHEY and CDR2 as SMNVEV (reference sequence). CDR3 nucleotide sequence: TGTGCCAGCAGTCAGCACAGGACCGGGGAGCTGTTTTTT. Translation: CASSQHRTGELFF.

The gene calls are TRBV6-1 and TRBJ2-2, with D perhaps matching TRBD2 (5 bases). CDR1 and CDR2 from the germline V gene are MNHNS and SASEGT. The ends were cut back, 2 bases at V and 5 bases at J, with 12 bases in the middle. This CDR3 is 15 amino acids long. CDR3 DNA sequence: TGTGCCAGCAGTGAATTCCTAGGCGGGACCGGGGAGCTGTTTTTT. Protein product: CASSEFLGGTGELFF.

The chain links TRBV2 to TRBJ2-5, with D perhaps TRBD1 (5 bases). Deletions cut 7 bases from V and 4 bases from J, with 10 bases between. The CDR3 loop spans 12 amino acids. The V gene's germline CDR1 is SNHLY and CDR2 FYNNEI. The CDR3 sequence is CASMAGRETQYF. The DNA of the CDR3 is TGTGCCAGCATGGCAGGGCGAGAGACCCAGTACTTC.

The chain links TRBV20-1 to TRBJ2-4, with a possible D match to TRBD2 (6 bases). The end of the DNA fits TRBJ2-7 better, so the J call may be wrong. CDR3 length equals 16 residues. CDR1 is DFQATT, CDR2 SNEGSKA, per germline (reference sequence). In DNA form, the CDR3 reads TGCAGTCAAGAGCCGGCCGGGGCGGGGTTCACCTACGAGCAGTACTTC. This translates into CSQEPAGAGFTYEQYF.